Following are 21 T cell receptor beta chains from one sample sequenced in a study of blood T cell repertoires in COVID-19. The method was immunoSEQ multiplex PCR; TCRdb's version includes in-frame clones alone and lacks a portion of them. This sample has over 200,000 clones, with over 75% found just once. Sequenced sample: peripheral blood. These receptors originate from a woman in her 30s with acute or convalescent COVID-19.

The chain employs TRBV30 and TRBJ1-6; unclear D gene. There are 17 residues in the CDR3. Germline lookup yields CDR1 GTSNPN and CDR2 SVGIG (reference sequence). The V gene lost 4 bases and the J gene lost 6 bases, with 22 bases spanning the gap. Written as DNA, the CDR3 is TGTGCCTGGATTCCACGGGGAGGCAGGTTCACTAATTCACCCCTCCACTTT. Translation gives CAWIPRGGRFTNSPLHF.

The chain links TRBV6-5 to TRBJ2-1; 9 bases map to TRBD1. The junction had 8 bases not matched to a gene; V was cut back by 6 bases and J by 8 bases. The length of the CDR3 is 14 residues. Germline V gene lookup returns CDR1 MNHEY and CDR2 SVGAGI. As DNA, the CDR3 is TGTGCCAGCAGGGGGGACAGGGCGGTTTATGAGCAGTTCTTC. Protein: CASRGDRAVYEQFF.

The chain joins TRBV19 to TRBJ2-5, with 11 positions matching TRBD1. Per germline, CDR1 LNHDA and CDR2 SQIVND (reference sequence). V lost 8 bases and J lost 5; bases outside the gene matches: 1. CDR3 size: 12 residues. The CDR3 sequence: CASGTGGETQYF. CDR3 sequence (DNA): TGTGCCAGTGGGACAGGGGGGGAGACCCAGTACTTC.

V usage is TRBV6-4 and J usage is TRBJ2-1, with 8 bases matching TRBD2. The V gene end was trimmed by 3 bases and the J gene end by 10 bases; junction bases not matched to a gene: 11. The germline CDR1 and CDR2 sequences are MRHNA and SNTAGT. The CDR3 contains 15 residues. The CDR3 loop reads CASSEMAGTSTEQFF. The CDR3 DNA is TGTGCCAGCAGTGAAATGGCCGGGACTAGTACGGAGCAGTTCTTC.

The chain links TRBV5-4 to TRBJ2-7; possible D gene TRBD2, 6 bases. The germline V gene has CDR1 SGHNT and CDR2 YYREEE (reference sequence). Trimming removed 2 bases at V and 0 bases at J, with 12 bases between. The CDR3 contains 15 residues. CDR3 bases: TGTGCCAGCAGCTTACGAGCGGGCCGCTCCTACGAGCAGTACTTC. Translation: CASSLRAGRSYEQYF.

V and J are TRBV19 and TRBJ2-4; 14 bases line up with TRBD2. The germline gives CDR1 LNHDA, CDR2 SQIVND (reference sequence). The V gene end was trimmed by 7 bases and the J gene end by 4 bases; junction bases not matched to a gene: 6. The CDR3 is 16 amino acids. CDR3 sequence: CASTRGLAGEKNIQYF. CDR3 nucleotide sequence: TGTGCCAGTACCCGGGGACTAGCGGGAGAAAAAAACATTCAGTACTTC.

The chain joins TRBV11-2 to TRBJ2-7; a weak D match, TRBD1 (5 bases). V was cut by 3 bases and J by 0 bases, with 12 bases left in between. The CDR3 loop spans 15 amino acids. Per the germline V gene, CDR1 is SGHAT and CDR2 is FQNNGV. CDR3 in amino acids: CASSFPGPGSYEQYF. The CDR3 coding sequence is TGTGCCAGCAGCTTCCCAGGGCCAGGCTCCTACGAGCAGTACTTC.

The rearrangement uses TRBV11-1 and TRBJ2-1; 9 positions match TRBD2. V shed 5 bases and J 3 bases; nucleotides not matched to a gene: 5. Germline CDR1 reads SGHAT; CDR2 reads FQDESV (reference sequence). CDR3 size: 15 residues. This chain's CDR3 is CASSTSGRSYNEQFF. The CDR3 region has the DNA TGTGCCAGCAGCACGAGCGGGAGGAGCTACAATGAGCAGTTCTTC.

This clone appeared a single time. V is TRBV11-3 and J is TRBJ2-5, with D possibly TRBD1 on 6 matching bases. This CDR3 comprises 15 residues. Per germline, CDR1 SGHNT and CDR2 YENEEA. V gave up 5 bases and J gave up 3 bases, with 16 bases separating them. CDR3 coding DNA: TGTGCCAGCAGCCCCCCCTGGGGGCGGGAAGAGACCCAGTACTTC. Encoded protein: CASSPPWGREETQYF.

This clone was seen once. V gene TRBV11-2 combines with J gene TRBJ2-5, with TRBD2 identical over 10 bases. Germline V lookup: CDR1 SGHAT, CDR2 FQNNGV. The ends lost 2 bases at V and 4 bases at J; junction bases unmatched: 7. The CDR3 is 16 residues long. The DNA of the CDR3 is TGTGCCAGCAGCTTAATAACTAGCGGGAAAGTAGAGACCCAGTACTTC. Translated: CASSLITSGKVETQYF.

The chain is built from TRBV7-3 and TRBJ2-1, with 9 bases matching TRBD2. CDR1 is SGHTA, CDR2 FQGTGA, per germline. With V trimmed by 0 bases and J by 0 bases, 9 bases remained unmatched. The CDR3 runs 19 residues. CDR3 coding DNA: TGTGCCAGCAGCTTAACCGGTTGGGTAGCGGGAGTCTCCTACAATGAGCAGTTCTTC. Its translation is CASSLTGWVAGVSYNEQFF.

This sequence joins TRBV5-6 and TRBJ2-7; possibly TRBD1 for D (7 bases). The CDR3 covers 14 residues. Germline loops: CDR1 SGHDT, CDR2 YYEEEE. V was trimmed by 0 bases and J by 2 bases, leaving 9 bases between them. As DNA, the CDR3 is TGTGCCAGCAGCTTGGCCAGGGGGGCCTACGAGCAGTACTTC. Translated, it gives CASSLARGAYEQYF.

This clone was observed a handful of times. This chain links TRBV7-9 with TRBJ1-4; 8 bases agree with TRBD1. V lost 7 bases and J lost 3; bases outside the gene matches: 10. CDR1 SEHNR and CDR2 FQNEAQ come from the germline V gene (reference sequence). The length of the CDR3 is 16 residues. The CDR3 reads CASNKITTGANEKLFF. The CDR3 DNA sequence: TGTGCCAGCAACAAGATAACGACAGGGGCTAATGAAAAACTGTTTTTT. Looking up the rest from reference TRBV7-9 and TRBJ1-4 gives the full variable domain: DTGVSQNPRHKITKRGQNVTFRCDPISEHNRLYWYRQTLGQGPEFLTYFQNEAQLEKSRLLSDRFSAERPKGSFSTLEIQRTEQGDSAMYLCASNKITTGANEKLFFGSGTQLSVL.

This clone was seen more than once but under ten times. This chain uses TRBV7-9 with TRBJ1-1, with unresolved D. The CDR3 is made up of 12 amino acids. V was trimmed by 5 bases and J by 1 base, leaving 5 bases between them. The germline V gene has CDR1 SEHNR and CDR2 FQNEAQ (reference sequence). CDR3 nucleotides: TGTGCCAGCAGCACCGGGAACACTGAAGCTTTCTTT. It codes for CASSTGNTEAFF. The variable domain in full, completed from reference TRBV7-9 and TRBJ1-1, reads DTGVSQNPRHKITKRGQNVTFRCDPISEHNRLYWYRQTLGQGPEFLTYFQNEAQLEKSRLLSDRFSAERPKGSFSTLEIQRTEQGDSAMYLCASSTGNTEAFFGQGTRLTVV.

This clone was observed once. The genes are TRBV6-5 and TRBJ2-1; a weak D match, TRBD1 (5 bases). The CDR3 is 14 residues long. Between the trimmed V and J ends, which lost 6 bases and 6 bases, there was a span of 15 bases. Germline CDR1 MNHEY, CDR2 SVGAGI. In DNA, the CDR3 is TGTGCCAGCAGAAACAGGTTCGTGATCAATGAGCAGTTCTTC. It encodes CASRNRFVINEQFF.

The gene calls are TRBV19 and TRBJ2-7; 8 bases agree with TRBD2. The germline CDR1 and CDR2 sequences are LNHDA and SQIVND (reference sequence). The CDR3 runs 13 residues. J lost 3 bases, V lost 9 bases, and 7 bases had no gene match. CDR3 protein: CASGRGSSYEQYF. The DNA of the CDR3 is TGTGCCAGCGGGAGGGGGAGTAGCTACGAGCAGTACTTC.

The rearrangement links TRBV5-1 to TRBJ2-3, with 7 nucleotides matching TRBD2. V lost 2 bases, J lost 4 bases, and 4 bases stayed unmatched. Germline CDR1 reads SGHRS; CDR2 reads YFSETQ. The CDR3 has 14 amino acids. The CDR3 bases are TGCGCCAGCAGCTTAGAGGGAGGGTCAGATACGCAGTATTTT. Protein sequence: CASSLEGGSDTQYF.

V usage is TRBV6-6 and J usage is TRBJ2-1; 11 bases fit TRBD2. The CDR3 has 16 residues. With 6 bases clipped from V and 8 bases from J, the junction kept 12 bases outside the gene matches. The V gene's germline CDR1 is MNHNY and CDR2 SVGAGI (reference sequence). As DNA, the CDR3 is TGTGCCAGCAGGGGAGGTCTAGCGGGAGGCCTGGATGAGCAGTTCTTC. It translates to CASRGGLAGGLDEQFF.

V is TRBV6-2 or TRBV6-3 and J is TRBJ1-1; a possible D gene is TRBD1 (6 bases). The CDR3 has 13 residues. Germline assignment: CDR1 MNHEY and CDR2 SVGEGT. Trimming pared 6 bases from V and 6 bases from J, leaving 14 bases between. The CDR3 region is CASSFDRFAEAFF. The CDR3 region has the DNA TGTGCCAGCAGCTTCGACAGGTTCGCTGAAGCTTTCTTT.

This clone was counted only a few times. The rearrangement links TRBV4-3 to TRBJ2-1; TRBD1 matches 10 bases. The CDR3 length is 16 residues. Germline V gene data show CDR1 as LGHNA and CDR2 as YSLEER. The trim removed 3 bases at V and 4 bases at J, leaving 6 bases unmatched. The CDR3: CASSQGDRGGYNEQFF. As DNA, the CDR3 is TGCGCCAGCAGCCAGGGGGACAGGGGAGGATACAATGAGCAGTTCTTC.

CDR3 in amino acids: CASSVDGTGTNEQYF. As DNA, the CDR3 is TGTGCCAGCAGCGTAGATGGGACAGGTACAAACGAGCAGTACTTC. The V and J genes are TRBV9 and TRBJ2-7, with 8 bases matching TRBD1. V lost 0 bases, J lost 5 bases, and 7 bases stayed unmatched. There are 15 residues in the CDR3. Germline lookup yields CDR1 SGDLS and CDR2 YYNGEE.